Described below is a single TCR beta chain sequence and its context. The junction departs from the called germline gene at one end, perhaps through a read error. The data stem from a study of blood T cell repertoires in COVID-19. As for the study in general: The United States, Italy and Spain were the sources of the acute and convalescent COVID-19 samples. Sample material is recorded as cDNA or gDNA derived from T cells, B-cell-depleted T cells, or PBMCs.

Per the authors' pipeline: Estimation of nucleated cell counts relied on the amplification of reference gene primers. Sequencing was performed with immunoSEQ multiplex PCR; in TCRdb, only in-frame clones are kept and a portion is missing. That table is the source of V, J and clone size, and D and trimming were worked out from the DNA. The table records 350,000 to 400,000 clones, around 90% of them present only once. Per germline, CDR1 SSHAT and CDR2 FNYEAQ (reference sequence). The CDR3 length is 15 residues. The TCR was taken from a man younger than 35 with active or convalescent COVID-19. The rearrangement joins TRBV7-7 to TRBJ2-1; TRBD2 agrees at 8 bases. Sequencing was carried out using peripheral blood. The CDR3 reads CASSLGTSSYNEQFF. The CDR3 nucleotides read TGTGCTAGCAGCCTAGGGACTAGTTCCTACAATGAGCAGTTCTTC.